The 5 T cell receptor beta chains given below trace back to one sample, sequenced in a study of T cells in Graves' hyperthyroidism and ophthalmopathy. RNA transcripts provided the source from which TCR beta CDR3 regions were amplified. HTBI primers drove first-round RT-PCR of the TCR CDR3. TCRdb re-called the multiplex PCR reads with MiXCR, one entry per CDR3 protein. The table records about 620,000 distinct CDR3 sequences, 15% to 20% of them present only once. The sample comprised blood. The receptors derive from a woman between 25 and 40 years old with Graves' hyperthyroidism.

The chain recombines TRBV9 with TRBJ1-1, with a weak D call TRBD1 (5 bases). From germline, CDR1 is SGDLS and CDR2 YYNGEE. The CDR3 covers 14 residues. The germline V and J ends were trimmed by 3 bases and 3 bases, with 12 bases remaining between them. CDR3 residues: CASSGGTDYTEAFF. CDR3 bases: TGTGCCAGCAGCGGCGGGACGGACTACACTGAAGCTTTCTTT.

In this sample, this clonotype turned up many times. The chain couples TRBV2 to TRBJ2-7, with D tentatively TRBD1 (6 bases). V dropped 7 bases and J dropped 0 bases, with 13 bases sitting between them. Germline V gene data show CDR1 as SNHLY and CDR2 as FYNNEI. The CDR3 consists of 14 residues. The CDR3 reads CASIMGASSYEQYF. CDR3 DNA: TGTGCCAGCATAATGGGGGCTAGCTCCTACGAGCAGTACTTC.

This clonotype was observed at least ten times. This sequence joins TRBV3-1 and TRBJ1-4; no clear D gene. The V gene's germline CDR1 is LGHDT and CDR2 YNNKEL (reference sequence). V was clipped by 3 bases and J by 8 bases, with 4 bases between them. The CDR3 sequence is 11 residues long. The CDR3 nucleotides read TGTGCCAGCAGCCACAGCGAAAAACTGTTTTTT. Translation: CASSHSEKLFF.

Many counts were recorded for this clonotype. The rearrangement joins TRBV11-2 to TRBJ2-5; perhaps TRBD2 as D (7 bases). This CDR3 comprises 15 residues. V was trimmed by 8 bases and J by 0 bases, leaving 16 bases between them. The germline gives CDR1 SGHAT, CDR2 FQNNGV. The CDR3 is CASLDGRGNQETQYF. The CDR3 DNA is TGTGCCAGCCTCGATGGGAGGGGGAACCAAGAGACCCAGTACTTC.

V is TRBV9 and J is TRBJ2-3, with D perhaps TRBD1 (6 bases). Germline V gene data show CDR1 as SGDLS and CDR2 as YYNGEE. The CDR3 totals 16 residues. The germline V and J ends were trimmed by 0 bases and 1 base, with 12 bases remaining between them. CDR3 sequence (DNA): TGTGCCAGCAGCGTAGCCGGGACAAAGGGCACAGATACGCAGTATTTT. Encoded protein: CASSVAGTKGTDTQYF.